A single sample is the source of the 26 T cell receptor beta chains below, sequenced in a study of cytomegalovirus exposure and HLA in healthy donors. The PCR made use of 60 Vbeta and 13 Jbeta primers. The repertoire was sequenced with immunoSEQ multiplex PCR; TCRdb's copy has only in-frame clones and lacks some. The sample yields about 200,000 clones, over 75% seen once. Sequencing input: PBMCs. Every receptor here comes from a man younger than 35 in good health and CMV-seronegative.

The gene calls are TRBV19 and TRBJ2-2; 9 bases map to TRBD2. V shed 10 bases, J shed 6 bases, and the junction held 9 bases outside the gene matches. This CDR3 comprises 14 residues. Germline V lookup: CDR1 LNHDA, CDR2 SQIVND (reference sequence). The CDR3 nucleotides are TGTGCCACTAGGACGGCGGGAGGGGCCGGGGAGCTGTTTTTT. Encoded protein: CATRTAGGAGELFF.

The CDR3, as DNA: TGTGCCAGCAGCCATAACACCGGGGAGCTGTTTTTT. Translated: CASSHNTGELFF. The V gene is TRBV5-6, the J gene TRBJ2-2; D uncertain. The ends were cut back, 4 bases at V and 2 bases at J, with 3 bases in the middle. CDR1 SGHDT and CDR2 YYEEEE come from the germline V gene. The CDR3 loop spans 12 amino acids.

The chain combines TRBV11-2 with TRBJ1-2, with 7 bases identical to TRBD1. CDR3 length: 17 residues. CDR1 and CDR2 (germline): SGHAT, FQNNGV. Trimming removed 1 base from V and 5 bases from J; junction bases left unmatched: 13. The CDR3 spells CASSLVYRGHEGYGYTF. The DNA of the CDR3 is TGTGCCAGCAGCTTAGTCTACAGGGGCCACGAGGGGTATGGCTACACCTTC. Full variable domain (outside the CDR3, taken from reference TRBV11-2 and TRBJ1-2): EAGVAQSPRYKIIEKRQSVAFWCNPISGHATLYWYQQILGQGPKLLIQFQNNGVVDDSQLPKDRFSAERLKGVDSTLKIQPAKLEDSAVYLCASSLVYRGHEGYGYTFGSGTRLTVV.

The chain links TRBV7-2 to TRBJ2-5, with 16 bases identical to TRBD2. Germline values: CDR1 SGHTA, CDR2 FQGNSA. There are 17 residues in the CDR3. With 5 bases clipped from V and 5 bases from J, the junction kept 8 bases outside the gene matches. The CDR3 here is CASSLGTSGGARETQYF. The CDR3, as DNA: TGTGCCAGCAGCCTTGGGACTAGCGGGGGGGCCAGGGAGACCCAGTACTTC.

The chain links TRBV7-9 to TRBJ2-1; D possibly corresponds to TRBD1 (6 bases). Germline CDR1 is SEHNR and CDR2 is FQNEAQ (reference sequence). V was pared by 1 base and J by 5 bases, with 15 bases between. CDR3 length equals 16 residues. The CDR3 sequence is CASSLGQGTGDNEQFF. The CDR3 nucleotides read TGTGCCAGCAGCTTAGGGCAGGGGACGGGCGACAATGAGCAGTTCTTC.

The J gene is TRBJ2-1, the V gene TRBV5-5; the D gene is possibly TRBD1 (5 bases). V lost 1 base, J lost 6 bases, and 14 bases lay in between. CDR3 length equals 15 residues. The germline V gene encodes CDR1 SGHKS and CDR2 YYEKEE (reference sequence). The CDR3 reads CASSLITGDPNEQFF. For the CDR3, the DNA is TGTGCCAGCAGCTTGATTACAGGAGACCCCAATGAGCAGTTCTTC.

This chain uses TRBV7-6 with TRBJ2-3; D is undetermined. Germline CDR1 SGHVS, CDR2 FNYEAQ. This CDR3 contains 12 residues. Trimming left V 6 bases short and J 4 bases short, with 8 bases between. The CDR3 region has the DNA TGTGCCAGCAGTCAACAACCAGATACGCAGTATTTT. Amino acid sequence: CASSQQPDTQYF.

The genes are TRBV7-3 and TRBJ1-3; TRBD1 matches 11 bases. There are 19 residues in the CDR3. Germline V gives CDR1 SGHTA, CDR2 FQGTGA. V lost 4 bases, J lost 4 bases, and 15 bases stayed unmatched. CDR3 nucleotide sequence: TGTGCCAGCAGCTCATACGCCGGGACAGGGGGTTTTCTCGGAAACACCATATATTTT. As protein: CASSSYAGTGGFLGNTIYF.

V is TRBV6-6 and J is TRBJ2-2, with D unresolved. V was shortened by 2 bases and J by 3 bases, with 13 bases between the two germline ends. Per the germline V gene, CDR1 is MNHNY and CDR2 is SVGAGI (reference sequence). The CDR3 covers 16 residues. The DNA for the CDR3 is TGTGCCAGCAGTTACCTCGCAGCGAAGGACACCGGGGAGCTGTTTTTT. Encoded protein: CASSYLAAKDTGELFF.

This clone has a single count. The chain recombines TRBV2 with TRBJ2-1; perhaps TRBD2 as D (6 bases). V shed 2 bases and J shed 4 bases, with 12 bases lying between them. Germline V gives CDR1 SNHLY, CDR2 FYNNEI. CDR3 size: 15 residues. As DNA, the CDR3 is TGTGCCAGCAGTGAAAGGGACTGGATATACAATGAGCAGTTCTTC. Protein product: CASSERDWIYNEQFF. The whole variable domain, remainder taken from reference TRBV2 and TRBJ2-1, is EPEVTQTPSHQVTQMGQEVILRCVPISNHLYFYWYRQILGQKVEFLVSFYNNEISEKSEIFDDQFSVERPDGSNFTLKIRSTKLEDSAMYFCASSERDWIYNEQFFGPGTRLTVL.

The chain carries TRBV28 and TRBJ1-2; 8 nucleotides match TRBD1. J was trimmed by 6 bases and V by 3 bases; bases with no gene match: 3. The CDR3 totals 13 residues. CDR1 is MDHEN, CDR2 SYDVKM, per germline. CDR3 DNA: TGTGCCAGCAGTTTCATGACAGGGGATGGCTACACCTTC. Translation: CASSFMTGDGYTF.

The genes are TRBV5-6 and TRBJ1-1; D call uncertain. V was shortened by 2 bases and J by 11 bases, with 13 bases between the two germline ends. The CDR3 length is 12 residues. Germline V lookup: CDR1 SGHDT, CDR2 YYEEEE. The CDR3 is CASSLGASGAFF. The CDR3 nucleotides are TGTGCCAGCAGCTTAGGAGCTAGCGGGGCTTTCTTT.

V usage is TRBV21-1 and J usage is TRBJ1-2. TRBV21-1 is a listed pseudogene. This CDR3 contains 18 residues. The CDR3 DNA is TGTGCCAGCAGCAAAGTTTGGGAGACCACAGCACTTAACTATGGCTACACCTTC. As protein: CASSKVWETTALNYGYTF.

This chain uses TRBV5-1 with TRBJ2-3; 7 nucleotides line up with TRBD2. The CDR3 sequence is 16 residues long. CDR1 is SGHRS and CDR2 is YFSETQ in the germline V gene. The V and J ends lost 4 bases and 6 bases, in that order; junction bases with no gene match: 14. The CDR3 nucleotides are TGCGCCAGCAGCCGCACTAGCGAGCCTTTTGGGGATACGCAGTATTTT. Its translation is CASSRTSEPFGDTQYF.

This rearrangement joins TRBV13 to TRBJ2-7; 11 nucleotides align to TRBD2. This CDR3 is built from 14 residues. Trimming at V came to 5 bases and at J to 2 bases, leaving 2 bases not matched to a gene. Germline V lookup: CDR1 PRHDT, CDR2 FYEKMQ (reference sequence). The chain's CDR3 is CASSHSGGAYEQYF. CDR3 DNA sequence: TGTGCCAGCAGCCATAGCGGGGGGGCCTACGAGCAGTACTTC.

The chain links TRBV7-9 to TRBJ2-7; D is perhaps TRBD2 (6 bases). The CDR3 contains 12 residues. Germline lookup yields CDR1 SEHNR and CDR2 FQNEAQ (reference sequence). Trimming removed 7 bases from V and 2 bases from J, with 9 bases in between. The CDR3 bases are TGTGCCAGCACTAGCGCTACCTACGAGCAGTACTTC. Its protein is CASTSATYEQYF.

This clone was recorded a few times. Here the CDR3 reads CASSIDFPRGLYTGELFF. The CDR3 DNA reads TGTGCCAGTAGTATAGATTTTCCCAGGGGGCTGTACACCGGGGAGCTGTTTTTT. The rearrangement uses TRBV19 and TRBJ2-2, with 8 bases lining up with TRBD1. This CDR3 region has 18 residues. With 0 bases clipped from V and 3 bases from J, the junction kept 9 bases outside the gene matches. Germline V lookup: CDR1 LNHDA, CDR2 SQIVND (reference sequence).

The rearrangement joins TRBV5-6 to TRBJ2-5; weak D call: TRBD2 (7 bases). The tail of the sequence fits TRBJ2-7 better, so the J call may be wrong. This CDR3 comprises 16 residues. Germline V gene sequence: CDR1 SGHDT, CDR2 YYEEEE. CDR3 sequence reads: CASSLVAGAPSYEQYF. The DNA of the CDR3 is TGTGCCAGCAGCTTGGTGGCGGGGGCCCCATCCTACGAGCAGTACTTC.

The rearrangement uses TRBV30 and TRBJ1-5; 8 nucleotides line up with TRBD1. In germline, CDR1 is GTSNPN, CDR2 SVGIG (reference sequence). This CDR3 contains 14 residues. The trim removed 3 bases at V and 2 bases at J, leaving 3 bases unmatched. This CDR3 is CAWSGQGGNQPQHF. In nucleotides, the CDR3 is TGTGCCTGGAGCGGACAGGGAGGCAATCAGCCCCAGCATTTT.

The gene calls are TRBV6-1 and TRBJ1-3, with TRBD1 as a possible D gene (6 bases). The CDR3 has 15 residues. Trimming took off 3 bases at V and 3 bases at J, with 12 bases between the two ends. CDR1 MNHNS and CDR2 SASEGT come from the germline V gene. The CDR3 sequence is CASSEEGGLGNTIYF. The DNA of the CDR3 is TGTGCCAGCAGTGAGGAGGGGGGGCTTGGAAACACCATATATTTT.

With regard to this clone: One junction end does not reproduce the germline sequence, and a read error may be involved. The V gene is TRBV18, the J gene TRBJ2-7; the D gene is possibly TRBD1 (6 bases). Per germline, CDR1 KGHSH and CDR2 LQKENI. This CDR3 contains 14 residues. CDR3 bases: TGTGCCAGCCCACCAGGGGCCGGAAGAGACGAGCAGTACTTC. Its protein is CASPPGAGRDEQYF.

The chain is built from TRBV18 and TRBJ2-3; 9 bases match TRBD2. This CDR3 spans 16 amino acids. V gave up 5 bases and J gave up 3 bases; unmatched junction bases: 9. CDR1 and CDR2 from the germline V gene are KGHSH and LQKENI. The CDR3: CASSRRGGAETDTQYF. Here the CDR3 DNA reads TGTGCCAGCTCAAGGCGCGGGGGGGCTGAGACAGATACGCAGTATTTT. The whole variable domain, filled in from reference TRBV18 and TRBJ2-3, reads NAGVMQNPRHLVRRRGQEARLRCSPMKGHSHVYWYRQLPEEGLKFMVYLQKENIIDESGMPKERFSAEFPKEGPSILRIQQVVRGDSAAYFCASSRRGGAETDTQYFGPGTRLTVL.

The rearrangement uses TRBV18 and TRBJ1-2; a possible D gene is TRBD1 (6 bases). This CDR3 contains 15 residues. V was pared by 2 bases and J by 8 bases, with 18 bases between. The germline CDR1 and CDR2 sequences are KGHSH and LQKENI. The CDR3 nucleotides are TGTGCCAGCTCACCAGGAAACAGGGCGGCGGGCGGCTACACCTTC. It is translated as CASSPGNRAAGGYTF. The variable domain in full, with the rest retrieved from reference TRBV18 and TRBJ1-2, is NAGVMQNPRHLVRRRGQEARLRCSPMKGHSHVYWYRQLPEEGLKFMVYLQKENIIDESGMPKERFSAEFPKEGPSILRIQQVVRGDSAAYFCASSPGNRAAGGYTFGSGTRLTVV.

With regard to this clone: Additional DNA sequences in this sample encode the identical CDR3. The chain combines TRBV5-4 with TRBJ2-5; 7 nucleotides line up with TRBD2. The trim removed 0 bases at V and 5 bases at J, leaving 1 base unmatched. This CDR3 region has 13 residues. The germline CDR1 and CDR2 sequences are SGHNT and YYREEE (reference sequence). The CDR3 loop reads CASSLGSGETQYF. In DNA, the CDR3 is TGTGCCAGCAGCTTGGGTAGCGGGGAGACCCAGTACTTC.

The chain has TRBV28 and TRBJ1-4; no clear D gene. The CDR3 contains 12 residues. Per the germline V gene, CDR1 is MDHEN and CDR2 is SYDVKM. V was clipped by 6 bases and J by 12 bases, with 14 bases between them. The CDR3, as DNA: TGTGCCAGCAGATTGGGCAGGTCGGAACTGTTTTTT. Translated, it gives CASRLGRSELFF.

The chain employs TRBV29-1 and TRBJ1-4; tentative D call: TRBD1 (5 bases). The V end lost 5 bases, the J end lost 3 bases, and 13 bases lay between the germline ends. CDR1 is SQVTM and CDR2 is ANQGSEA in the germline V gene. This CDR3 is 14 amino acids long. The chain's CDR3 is CSVSGAPANEKLFF. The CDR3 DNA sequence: TGCAGCGTTAGTGGGGCACCAGCTAATGAAAAACTGTTTTTT.